The clone carrying this TCR beta chain appeared a few times. Its antigen is currently unknown. These data belong to a study of cytomegalovirus exposure and HLA in healthy donors. Donors were ostensibly healthy at sampling, although undocumented immune exposures were probable. The CDR3 length is 14 residues. V shed 9 bases and J shed 1 base, with 15 bases lying between them. Germline V gives CDR1 MGHRA, CDR2 YSYEKL. Findings and caveats of the study: It was reported in a later analysis that an Asian-associated ancestry cluster showed fewer N-insertions than the roughly 660-donor mean.

Vbeta (60) and Jbeta (13) primers were used in the PCR. Libraries were prepared by immunoSEQ multiplex PCR; TCRdb keeps only in-frame clonotypes and omits some of them. The sample records 150,000 to 200,000 clones, roughly 80% being singletons. Sequences were obtained from PBMCs. The rearrangement links TRBV4-1 to TRBJ1-1, with D tentatively TRBD1 (6 bases). The clonotype originates from a woman in her twenties or thirties in good health and CMV-seropositive. The CDR3: CASNILQGNTEAFF. CDR3 bases: TGCGCCAGTAACATTCTACAGGGGAACACTGAAGCTTTCTTT.